Reported below is one T cell receptor beta chain. This record belongs to a study of blood T cell repertoires in COVID-19. Sequencing used immunoSEQ multiplex PCR; TCRdb keeps in-frame clones, though not all of them. The sample consists of about 300,000 clones, around 90% of them appearing once. V was clipped by 1 base and J by 5 bases; unmatched bases: 7. Looked up from germline, CDR1 is LNHNV and CDR2 is YYDKDF (reference sequence). This CDR3 is 16 amino acids long. The sequenced sample consisted of peripheral blood. This TCR came from a man in his 70s with acute or convalescent COVID-19. The chain links TRBV15 to TRBJ2-3; 9 positions match TRBD2. The CDR3 region has the DNA TGTGCCACCAGCAGAGTAGCGGGGGCGCGGGAAGATACGCAGTATTTT. This translates into CATSRVAGAREDTQYF.